Presented here are 22 T cell receptor beta chains from one specimen sequenced in a study of cytomegalovirus exposure and HLA in healthy donors (dated by TCRdb to about 2017). To prepare the library, the immunoSEQ multiplex PCR assay was applied. For the multiplex PCR, a mixture combining 60 forward primers for TCR Vbeta segments and 13 reverse primers for TCR Jbeta segments was used. Drawn from immuneACCESS, this table holds only the in-frame rearrangements with V and J called that TCRdb kept. Clones are partly lost; checked studies trace under half to an unresolved V gene and leave the rest unexplained. In this sample the table shows over 60,000 clones, approximately 77% of which occur a single time. The leading ten clones occupy about 7.4% of the sample. Sequencing was carried out using PBMCs. All receptors derive from a young woman in good health and CMV-seropositive.

The chain combines TRBV11-2 with TRBJ1-1; tentative D call: TRBD1 (5 bases). V lost 4 bases, J lost 4 bases, and 10 bases lay in between. There are 13 residues in the CDR3. Germline CDR1 and CDR2: SGHAT and FQNNGV. The CDR3 DNA sequence: TGTGCCAGCAGCTCCGTAGGGGTCACTGAAGCTTTCTTT. The encoded protein is CASSSVGVTEAFF.

V gene TRBV5-6 combines with J gene TRBJ1-1, with TRBD1 identical over 8 bases. The CDR3 sequence is 15 residues long. Trimming removed 4 bases from V and 0 bases from J; junction bases left unmatched: 5. In germline, CDR1 is SGHDT, CDR2 YYEEEE. The CDR3 protein is CASSGNRGVNTEAFF. Here the CDR3 DNA reads TGTGCCAGCAGCGGAAACAGGGGGGTGAACACTGAAGCTTTCTTT.

V is TRBV6-1 and J is TRBJ1-2; D ambiguous. Per the germline V gene, CDR1 is MNHNS and CDR2 is SASEGT. The CDR3 extends over 12 amino acids. V gave up 6 bases and J gave up 8 bases, with 13 bases separating them. The CDR3: CASSHPEGGYTF. CDR3 DNA sequence: TGTGCCAGCAGCCATCCAGAGGGCGGCTACACCTTC.

The J gene is TRBJ2-3, the V gene TRBV30, with TRBD1 matching over 7 bases. The CDR3 is 13 residues long. With 2 bases clipped from V and 9 bases from J, the junction kept 8 bases outside the gene matches. CDR1 and CDR2 (germline): GTSNPN, SVGIG (reference sequence). In nucleotides, the CDR3 is TGTGCCTGGAGTCCCGACAGGGTGGGCACGCAGTATTTT. Translated, it gives CAWSPDRVGTQYF.

This sequence joins TRBV27 and TRBJ2-2, with 10 bases lining up with TRBD2. CDR3 size: 18 residues. Looked up from germline, CDR1 is MNHEY and CDR2 is SMNVEV (reference sequence). V lost 6 bases, J lost 0 bases, and 10 bases stayed unmatched. The CDR3 is CASSPRLAGHSNTGELFF. CDR3 DNA sequence: TGTGCCAGCAGCCCTCGACTAGCGGGCCATTCGAACACCGGGGAGCTGTTTTTT.

The gene calls are TRBV5-6 and TRBJ2-2; 8 bases agree with TRBD2. The CDR3 covers 16 residues. Trimming at V came to 3 bases and at J to 0 bases, leaving 4 bases not matched to a gene. CDR1 is SGHDT, CDR2 YYEEEE, per germline. This CDR3 is CASSWRGRPNTGELFF. The CDR3 DNA is TGTGCCAGCAGCTGGCGCGGGAGGCCGAACACCGGGGAGCTGTTTTTT. Full variable domain (missing parts from reference TRBV5-6 and TRBJ2-2): DAGVTQSPTHLIKTRGQQVTLRCSPKSGHDTVSWYQQALGQGPQFIFQYYEEEERQRGNFPDRFSGHQFPNYSSELNVNALLLGDSALYLCASSWRGRPNTGELFFGEGSRLTVL.

This sequence joins TRBV4-3 and TRBJ2-5; 10 bases match TRBD1. This CDR3 has 14 residues. V shed 5 bases, J shed 5 bases, and the junction held 5 bases outside the gene matches. Germline V CDR1 and CDR2: LGHNA, YSLEER. This CDR3 is CASSLGQGVETQYF. CDR3 coding DNA: TGCGCCAGCAGCTTAGGACAGGGGGTGGAGACCCAGTACTTC.

The chain recombines TRBV27 with TRBJ2-7; 9 positions agree with TRBD2. Looked up from germline, CDR1 is MNHEY and CDR2 is SMNVEV (reference sequence). The CDR3 loop spans 16 amino acids. The V segment lost 6 bases and the J segment 3 bases; nucleotides outside the gene matches: 12. This CDR3 reads CASRPARLAADYEQYF. CDR3 DNA sequence: TGTGCCAGCAGACCCGCCCGACTAGCGGCTGACTACGAGCAGTACTTC.

The chain employs TRBV6-6 and TRBJ2-1, with TRBD2 matching over 9 bases. CDR1 MNHNY and CDR2 SVGAGI come from the germline V gene (reference sequence). This CDR3 contains 15 residues. The V and J ends lost 5 bases and 6 bases, in that order; junction bases with no gene match: 8. CDR3 bases: TGTGCCAGCAGTCCCCAGGGACTAGCAGGCAATGAGCAGTTCTTC. It is translated as CASSPQGLAGNEQFF.

This clone showed up just once. V usage is TRBV19 and J usage is TRBJ2-1; 12 bases line up with TRBD2. Germline V gene lookup returns CDR1 LNHDA and CDR2 SQIVND (reference sequence). Losses at the gene ends were 6 bases for V and 3 bases for J; bases not matched to a gene: 3. This CDR3 region has 15 residues. CDR3 region: CASRKLAGGYNEQFF. CDR3 DNA sequence: TGTGCCAGTAGAAAACTAGCGGGAGGCTACAATGAGCAGTTCTTC.

The V call is TRBV14, the J call TRBJ1-2; maybe TRBD1 (6 bases). Per germline, CDR1 SGHDN and CDR2 FVKESK. Trimming stripped 2 bases from V and 2 bases from J, with 21 bases between. The CDR3 consists of 18 residues. This chain's CDR3 is CASSQISNAGAQNYGYTF. CDR3 coding DNA: TGTGCCAGCAGCCAAATCTCCAACGCGGGGGCGCAGAACTATGGCTACACCTTC.

CDR3 nucleotide sequence: TGTGCCAGCAGCCATACAGGGACAGGGCAGGTCGATGAGCAGTTCTTC. It encodes CASSHTGTGQVDEQFF. The chain couples TRBV4-2 to TRBJ2-1, with 9 nucleotides matching TRBD1. Germline V gene sequence: CDR1 LGHNA, CDR2 YNFKEQ. CDR3 length: 16 amino acids. V shed 3 bases and J 8 bases; nucleotides not matched to a gene: 11.

CDR3 loop: CSVEGTSGSYEQYF. CDR3 DNA: TGCAGCGTTGAAGGTACTAGCGGGAGTTACGAGCAGTACTTC. This chain links TRBV29-1 with TRBJ2-7, with TRBD2 matching 11 bases. The CDR3 is 14 amino acids. CDR1 and CDR2 (germline): SQVTM, ANQGSEA. The V and J ends lost 1 base and 4 bases, in that order; junction bases with no gene match: 3.

The rearrangement joins TRBV15 to TRBJ2-1; 7 nucleotides line up with TRBD1. Looked up from germline, CDR1 is LNHNV and CDR2 is YYDKDF (reference sequence). The CDR3 consists of 19 residues. V dropped 3 bases and J dropped 1; count of bases not matched to a gene: 15. Written as DNA, the CDR3 is TGTGCCACCAGCAGGAGGGACAGTCCCGCCCCCCTTTCCTACAATGAGCAGTTCTTC. Its protein is CATSRRDSPAPLSYNEQFF.

V and J are TRBV19 and TRBJ1-5; no reliable D call. The CDR3 runs 14 residues. The ends were cut back, 2 bases at V and 0 bases at J, with 5 bases in the middle. The germline CDR1 and CDR2 sequences are LNHDA and SQIVND (reference sequence). CDR3 coding DNA: TGTGCCAGTAGTATATTCAGTAGCAATCAGCCCCAGCATTTT. This encodes CASSIFSSNQPQHF.

The V call is TRBV2, the J call TRBJ2-1; 11 nucleotides line up with TRBD2. From germline, CDR1 is SNHLY and CDR2 FYNNEI. The ends lost 10 bases at V and 4 bases at J; junction bases unmatched: 6. The CDR3 covers 14 residues. CDR3 amino acids: CAISGTSGYNEQFF. In DNA form, the CDR3 reads TGTGCCATTTCCGGGACTAGCGGATACAATGAGCAGTTCTTC.

This clone has just a few counts. The J gene is TRBJ2-7, the V gene TRBV7-9; no definite D call. CDR1 and CDR2 (germline): SEHNR, FQNEAQ (reference sequence). V lost 1 base and J lost 5, with 9 bases in between. The CDR3 totals 13 residues. This CDR3 reads CASSLGSDHEQYF. The CDR3 DNA follows: TGTGCCAGCAGCTTAGGGTCAGATCACGAGCAGTACTTC.

This clone was counted once. The V and J genes are TRBV27 and TRBJ2-5, with 7 bases matching TRBD1. V dropped 8 bases and J dropped 1; count of bases not matched to a gene: 4. Germline loops: CDR1 MNHEY, CDR2 SMNVEV (reference sequence). The CDR3 is made up of 13 amino acids. CDR3 bases: TGTGCCAGCGGGAGACAGGGCCAAGAGACCCAGTACTTC. Its protein product is CASGRQGQETQYF.

V is TRBV2 and J is TRBJ2-3; a weak D match, TRBD2 (6 bases). Trimming cost V 5 bases and J 3 bases, with 24 bases left between them. CDR1 and CDR2 from the germline V gene are SNHLY and FYNNEI. The CDR3 spans 18 residues. The CDR3 sequence is CASSLAHLAREGTDTQYF. CDR3 coding DNA: TGTGCCAGCAGTCTAGCTCACCTAGCGAGAGAGGGGACAGATACGCAGTATTTT.

The gene calls are TRBV29-1 and TRBJ2-1; D possibly corresponds to TRBD2 (6 bases). Trimming took 6 bases from V and 1 from J, leaving 10 bases between them. This CDR3 region has 13 residues. Germline CDR1 SQVTM, CDR2 ANQGSEA. CDR3 amino acids: CSVAGTSYNEQFF. Here the CDR3 DNA reads TGCAGCGTAGCCGGGACTTCCTACAATGAGCAGTTCTTC.

This clone was picked up a small number of times. The rearrangement links TRBV5-1 to TRBJ2-2; tentative D call: TRBD1 (6 bases). This CDR3 spans 14 amino acids. Germline lookup yields CDR1 SGHRS and CDR2 YFSETQ. Trimming cost V 3 bases and J 4 bases, with 10 bases left between them. The DNA of the CDR3 is TGCGCCAGCAGCTACCCGACAGGCACCGGGGAGCTGTTTTTT. This encodes CASSYPTGTGELFF.

The chain carries TRBV28 and TRBJ2-7; 7 bases agree with TRBD1. Germline assignment: CDR1 MDHEN and CDR2 SYDVKM. CDR3 length: 17 amino acids. Trimming at V came to 3 bases and at J to 7 bases, leaving 18 bases not matched to a gene. CDR3 sequence reads: CASSFADRRFPAKEQYF. Written as DNA, the CDR3 is TGTGCCAGCAGTTTTGCGGACAGGCGATTCCCGGCGAAAGAGCAGTACTTC.